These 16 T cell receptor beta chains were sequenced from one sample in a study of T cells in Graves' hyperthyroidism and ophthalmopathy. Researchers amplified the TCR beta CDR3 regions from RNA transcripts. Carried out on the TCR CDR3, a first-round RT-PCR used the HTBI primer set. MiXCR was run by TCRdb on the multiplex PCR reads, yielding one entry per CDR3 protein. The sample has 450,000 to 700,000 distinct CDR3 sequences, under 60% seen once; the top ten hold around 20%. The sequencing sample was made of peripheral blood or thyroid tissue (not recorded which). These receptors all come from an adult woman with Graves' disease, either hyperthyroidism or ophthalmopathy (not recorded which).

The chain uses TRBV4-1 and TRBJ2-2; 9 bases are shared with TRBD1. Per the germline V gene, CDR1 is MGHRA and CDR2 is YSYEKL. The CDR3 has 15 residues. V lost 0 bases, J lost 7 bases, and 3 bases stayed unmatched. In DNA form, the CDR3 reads TGCGCCAGCAGCCAAGAACAGGGGGCTGGCGGGGAGCTGTTTTTT. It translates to CASSQEQGAGGELFF.

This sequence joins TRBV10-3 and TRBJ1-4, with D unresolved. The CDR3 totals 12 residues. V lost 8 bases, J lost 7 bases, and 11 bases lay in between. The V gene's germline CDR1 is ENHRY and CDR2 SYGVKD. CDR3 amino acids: CAIASRREKLFF. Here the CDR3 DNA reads TGTGCCATCGCCTCGCGGCGTGAAAAACTGTTTTTT.

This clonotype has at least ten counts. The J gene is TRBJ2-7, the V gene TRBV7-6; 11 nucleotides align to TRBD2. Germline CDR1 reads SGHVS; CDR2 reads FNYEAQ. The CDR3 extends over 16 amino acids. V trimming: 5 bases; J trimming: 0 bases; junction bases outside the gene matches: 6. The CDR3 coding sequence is TGTGCCAGCAGCCCCAAGACTAGCGGGGTCTCCTACGAGCAGTACTTC. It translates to CASSPKTSGVSYEQYF.

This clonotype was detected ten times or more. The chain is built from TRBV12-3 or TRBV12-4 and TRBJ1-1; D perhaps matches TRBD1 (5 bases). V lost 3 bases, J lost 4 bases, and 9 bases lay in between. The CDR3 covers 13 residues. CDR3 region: CASSFGGTTEAFF. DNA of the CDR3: TGTGCCAGCAGTTTCGGGGGGACCACTGAAGCTTTCTTT.

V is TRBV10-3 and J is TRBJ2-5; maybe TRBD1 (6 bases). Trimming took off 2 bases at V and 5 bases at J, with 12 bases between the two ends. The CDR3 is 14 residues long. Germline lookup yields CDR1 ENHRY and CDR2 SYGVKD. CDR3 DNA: TGTGCCATCAGTGAGGACAGGTCCGGGGAGACCCAGTACTTC. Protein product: CAISEDRSGETQYF.

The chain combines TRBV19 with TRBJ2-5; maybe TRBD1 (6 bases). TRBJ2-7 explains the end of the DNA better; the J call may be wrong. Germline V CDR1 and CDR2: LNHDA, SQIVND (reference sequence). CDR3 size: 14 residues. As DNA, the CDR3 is TGTGCCAGTAGTACCGACAGGAATTCCTACGAGCAGTACTTC. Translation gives CASSTDRNSYEQYF.

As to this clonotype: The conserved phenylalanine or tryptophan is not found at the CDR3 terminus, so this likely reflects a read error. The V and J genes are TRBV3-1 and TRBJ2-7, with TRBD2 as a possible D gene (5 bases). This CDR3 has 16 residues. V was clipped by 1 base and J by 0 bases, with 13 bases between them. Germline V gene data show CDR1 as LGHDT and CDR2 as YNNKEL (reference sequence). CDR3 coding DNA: TGTGCCAGCAGCCAAGCACTGAGCGGCAGCTCCTACGAGCAGTACCTC. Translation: CASSQALSGSSYEQYL.

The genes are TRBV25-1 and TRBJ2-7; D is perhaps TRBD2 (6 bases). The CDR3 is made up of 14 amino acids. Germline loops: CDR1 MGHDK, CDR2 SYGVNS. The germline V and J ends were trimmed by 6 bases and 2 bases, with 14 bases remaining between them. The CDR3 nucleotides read TGTGCCAGCAGCCGGGGGACCTACGCCTACGAGCAGTACTTC. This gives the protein CASSRGTYAYEQYF.

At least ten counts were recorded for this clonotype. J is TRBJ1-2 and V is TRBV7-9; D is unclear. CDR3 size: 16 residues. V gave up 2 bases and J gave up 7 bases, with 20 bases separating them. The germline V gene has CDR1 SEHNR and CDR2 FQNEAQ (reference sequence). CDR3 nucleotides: TGTGCCAGCAGCTTAAATTCCGGGGAGCTCACCCCTGGCTACACCTTC. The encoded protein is CASSLNSGELTPGYTF.

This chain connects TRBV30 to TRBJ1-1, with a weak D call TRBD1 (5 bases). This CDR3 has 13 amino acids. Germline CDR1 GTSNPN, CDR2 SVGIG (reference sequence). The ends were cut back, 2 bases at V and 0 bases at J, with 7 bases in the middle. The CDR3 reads CAWSQGMNTEAFF. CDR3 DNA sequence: TGTGCCTGGAGTCAGGGAATGAACACTGAAGCTTTCTTT. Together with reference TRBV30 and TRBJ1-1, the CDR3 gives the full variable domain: SQTIHQWPATLVQPVGSPLSLECTVEGTSNPNLYWYRQAAGRGLQLLFYSVGIGQISSEVPQNLSASRPQDRQFILSSKKLLLSDSGFYLCAWSQGMNTEAFFGQGTRLTVV.

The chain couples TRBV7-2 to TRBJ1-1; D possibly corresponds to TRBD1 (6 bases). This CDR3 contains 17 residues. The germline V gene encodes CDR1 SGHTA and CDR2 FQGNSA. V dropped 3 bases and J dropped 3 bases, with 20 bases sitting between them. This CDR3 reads CASSFYSGPQGYTEAFF. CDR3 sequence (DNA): TGTGCCAGCAGCTTCTATAGCGGACCCCAGGGGTACACTGAAGCTTTCTTT.

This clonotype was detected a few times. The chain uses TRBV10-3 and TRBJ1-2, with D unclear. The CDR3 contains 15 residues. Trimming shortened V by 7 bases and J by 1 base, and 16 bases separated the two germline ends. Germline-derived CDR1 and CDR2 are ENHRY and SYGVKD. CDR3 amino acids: CAITGRRGVNYGYTF. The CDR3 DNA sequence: TGTGCCATCACCGGACGTCGTGGGGTTAACTATGGCTACACCTTC.

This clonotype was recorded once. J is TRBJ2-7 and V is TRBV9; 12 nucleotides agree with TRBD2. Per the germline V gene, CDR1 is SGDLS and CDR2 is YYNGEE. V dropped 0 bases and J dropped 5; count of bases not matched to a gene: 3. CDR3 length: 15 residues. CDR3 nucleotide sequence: TGTGCCAGCAGCGTAGGGACTAGCGGGATCGACGAGCAGTACTTC. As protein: CASSVGTSGIDEQYF.

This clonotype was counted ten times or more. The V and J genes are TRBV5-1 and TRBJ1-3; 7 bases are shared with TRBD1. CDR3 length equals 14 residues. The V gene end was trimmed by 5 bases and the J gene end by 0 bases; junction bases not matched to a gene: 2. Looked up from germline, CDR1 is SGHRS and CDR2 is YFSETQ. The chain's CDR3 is CASSSGGSGNTIYF. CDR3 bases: TGCGCCAGCAGTTCAGGGGGCTCTGGAAACACCATATATTTT.

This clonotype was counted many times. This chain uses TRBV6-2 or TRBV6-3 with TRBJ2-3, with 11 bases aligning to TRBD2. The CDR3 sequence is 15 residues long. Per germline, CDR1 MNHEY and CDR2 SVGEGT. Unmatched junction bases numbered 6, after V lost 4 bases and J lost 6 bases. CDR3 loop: CASSSLAGGGDTQYF. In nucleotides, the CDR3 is TGTGCCAGCAGTTCTCTAGCGGGAGGAGGGGATACGCAGTATTTT.

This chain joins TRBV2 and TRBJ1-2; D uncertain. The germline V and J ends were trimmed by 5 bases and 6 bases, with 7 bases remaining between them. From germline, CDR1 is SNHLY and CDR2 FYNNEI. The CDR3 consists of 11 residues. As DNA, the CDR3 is TGTGCCAGCAGTAGGACGGATGGCTACACCTTC. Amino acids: CASSRTDGYTF.